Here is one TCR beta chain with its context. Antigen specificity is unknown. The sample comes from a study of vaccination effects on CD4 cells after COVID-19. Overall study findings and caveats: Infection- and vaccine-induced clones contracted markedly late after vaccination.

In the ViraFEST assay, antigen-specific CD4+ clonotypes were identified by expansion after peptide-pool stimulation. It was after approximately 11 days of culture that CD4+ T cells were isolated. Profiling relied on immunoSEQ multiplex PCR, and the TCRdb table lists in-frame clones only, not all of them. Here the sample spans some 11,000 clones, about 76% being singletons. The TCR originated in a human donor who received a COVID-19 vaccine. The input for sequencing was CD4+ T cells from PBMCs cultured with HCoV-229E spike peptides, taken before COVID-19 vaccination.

The CDR3 protein is CASSQDRGQGASFSYGYTF. The CDR3 DNA reads TGCGCCAGCAGCCAAGACCGGGGACAGGGGGCCTCCTTCTCCTATGGCTACACCTTC. V is TRBV4-3 and J is TRBJ1-2; 12 nucleotides agree with TRBD1. Germline V gene lookup returns CDR1 LGHNA and CDR2 YSLEER. The CDR3 is 19 residues long. V was pared by 0 bases and J by 4 bases, with 12 bases of the junction left unmatched.